The rows below give T cell receptor beta chains drawn from one sample of a study of blood T cell repertoires in COVID-19. Libraries were prepared by immunoSEQ multiplex PCR; TCRdb keeps only in-frame clonotypes and omits some of them. In the table there are around 180,000 clones, roughly 81% of which are singletons. The sequenced material came from peripheral blood. The receptors were sampled from a woman aged 80 or older with COVID-19, enrolled during active disease. The CDR3 runs from the conserved cysteine through the conserved F or W. D genes are given only for firm matches. Clone size is not always given. Where it is, it says once, few, many or a class for expanded clones.

J | size | V | D | DNA | CDR3
TRBJ2-1 | NA | TRBV13 | NA | TGTGCCAGCAGCCAGACCGAGGGAGTTCACCTAAACAATGAGCAGTTCTTC | CASSQTEGVHLNNEQFF
TRBJ2-7 | NA | TRBV2 | NA | TGTGCCAGCAGTCCCAGGGGCGGGAGCCCCGAGCAGTACTTC | CASSPRGGSPEQYF
TRBJ1-6 | NA | TRBV18 | NA | TGTGCCAGCTCACCACGAGTACAGGCAAATTCACCCCTCCACTTT | CASSPRVQANSPLHF
TRBJ2-5 | NA | TRBV9 | TRBD2 | TGTGCCAGCAGCGTCGGGACTAGCGGGGACCAAGAGACCCAGTACTTC | CASSVGTSGDQETQYF
TRBJ2-1 | NA | TRBV3-1/TRBV3-2 | TRBD2 | TGTGCCAGCAGCCATGTAGCGGGACTCAATGAGCAGTTCTTC | CASSHVAGLNEQFF
TRBJ2-1 | NA | TRBV6-1 | TRBD1 | TGTGCCAGCAGTGAAGGGCGACAGGGGAATCATTACAATGAGCAGTTCTTC | CASSEGRQGNHYNEQFF
TRBJ1-1 | NA | TRBV11-3 | NA | TGTGCCAGCAGCTGGACTCAAAGCACTGAAGCTTTCTTT | CASSWTQSTEAFF
TRBJ2-6 | NA | TRBV7-9 | TRBD1 | TGTGCCAGCAGCCCGGGACAGGGCCGCTCTGGGGCCAACGTCCTGACTTTC | CASSPGQGRSGANVLTF
TRBJ2-7 | NA | TRBV19 | TRBD2 | TGTGCCAGTAGCGGGACTAGGGACGAGCAGTACTTC | CASSGTRDEQYF
TRBJ1-1 | NA | TRBV7-2 | NA | TGTGCCAGCAGCTTATGGGGGGGCCAGAACACTGAAGCTTTCTTT | CASSLWGGQNTEAFF
TRBJ2-3 | NA | TRBV5-1 | NA | TGCGCCAGCAGATATAGCGGCCAGAGCACAGATACGCAGTATTTT | CASRYSGQSTDTQYF
TRBJ1-2 | NA | TRBV7-2 | NA | TGTGCCAGCAGCTTGTATAACTATGGCTACACCTTC | CASSLYNYGYTF
TRBJ1-1 | few | TRBV27 | TRBD1 | TGTGCCAGCAGTTTACCCCTTATTCCCTTCGACAGGGCTGGGGACACTGAAGCTTTCTTT | CASSLPLIPFDRAGDTEAFF
TRBJ1-2 | NA | TRBV9 | NA | TGTGCCAGCAGCGTAGACCCAGGGAACTATGGCTACACCTTC | CASSVDPGNYGYTF
TRBJ2-5 | NA | TRBV27 | NA | TGTGCCAGCAGTTCGGTCATCACGGAGACCCAGTACTTC | CASSSVITETQYF
TRBJ1-5 | NA | TRBV6-5 | TRBD1 | TGTGCCAGCTCTACAGGGGGCGGGGGTCAGCCCCAGCATTTT | CASSTGGGGQPQHF
TRBJ1-4 | NA | TRBV7-9 | TRBD1 | TGTGCCAGCAGCTCGGACAGGGGGCGTAATGAAAAACTGTTTTTT | CASSSDRGRNEKLFF
TRBJ1-1 | NA | TRBV13 | NA | TGTGCCAGCTCTGGCTTGAACACTGAAGCTTTCTTT | CASSGLNTEAFF
TRBJ1-4 | NA | TRBV5-1 | NA | TGCGCCAGCAGCTTGGGGGACATTTATGAAAAACTGTTTTTT | CASSLGDIYEKLFF
TRBJ2-5 | NA | TRBV2 | TRBD1 | TGTGCCAGCAGTTCAGACAGGGGGCTTGAGACCCAGTACTTC | CASSSDRGLETQYF
TRBJ2-2 | few | TRBV5-5 | NA | TGTGCCAGCAGCCAGATCAGGGGCAACACCGGGGAGCTGTTTTTT | CASSQIRGNTGELFF
TRBJ1-5 | NA | TRBV6-2/TRBV6-3 | NA | TGTGCCAGCAGTACGGGGGGCGGGGTAGGCAATCAGCCCCAGCATTTT | CASSTGGGVGNQPQHF
TRBJ2-7 | NA | TRBV20-1 | TRBD1 | TGCAGTGCTAGTCTCCGACAGGGGGCGCGAGCCTACGAGCAGTACTTC | CSASLRQGARAYEQYF
TRBJ2-2 | NA | TRBV29-1 | TRBD1 | TGCAGCGCCGTTAGTGACACAGGGGTTAACACCGGGGAGCTGTTTTTT | CSAVSDTGVNTGELFF
TRBJ2-3 | few | TRBV20-1 | NA | TGCAGTGCTAGTGGCGGCGGGGCGAGCACAGATACGCAGTATTTT | CSASGGGASTDTQYF
TRBJ2-7 | NA | TRBV7-8 | TRBD1 | TGTGCCAGCAGCCACGGGACAGCATACGAGCAGTACTTC | CASSHGTAYEQYF
TRBJ2-7 | NA | TRBV27 | TRBD2 | TGTGCCAGCAGTGGTGGGGGGGGTTACGAGCAGTACTTC | CASSGGGGYEQYF
TRBJ2-7 | few | TRBV2 | NA | TGTGCCAGCAGATTGGCAGGTGCCTACGAGCAGTACTTC | CASRLAGAYEQYF
TRBJ1-4 | NA | TRBV25-1 | NA | TGTGCCAGCAGGTCCAGGGTCTATGAAAAACTGTTTTTT | CASRSRVYEKLFF
TRBJ1-2 | NA | TRBV7-8 | NA | TGTGCCAGCAGCTTAAGGGAGTCGGCAGGGGTTTCGGATGGCTACACCTTC | CASSLRESAGVSDGYTF
TRBJ1-1 | NA | TRBV19 | NA | TGTGCCAGCCTACAGGGAGATCGGAGGGAAGCTTTCTTT | CASLQGDRREAFF